These 9 T cell receptor beta chains originate from one sample sequenced in a study of blood T cell repertoires in COVID-19. Clones were read by immunoSEQ multiplex PCR, and TCRdb kept only the in-frame ones, dropping some. Here the sample spans about 180,000 clones, about four fifths being singletons. The specimen was peripheral blood. All receptors derive from a woman aged 65 to 85 with acute or convalescent COVID-19.

The chain combines TRBV5-6 with TRBJ2-6; 10 bases are shared with TRBD1. CDR1 and CDR2 (germline): SGHDT, YYEEEE. The CDR3 is made up of 18 amino acids. With 3 bases clipped from V and 0 bases from J, the junction kept 6 bases outside the gene matches. The CDR3 is CASSWTGGYGSGANVLTF. CDR3 bases: TGTGCCAGCAGCTGGACAGGGGGGTACGGCTCTGGGGCCAACGTCCTGACTTTC.

This rearrangement joins TRBV9 to TRBJ2-7; 8 bases are a match to TRBD1. The CDR3 covers 14 residues. Trimming removed 3 bases from V and 2 bases from J; junction bases left unmatched: 4. The V gene's germline CDR1 is SGDLS and CDR2 YYNGEE. The CDR3 spells CASSETGAPYEQYF. In DNA, the CDR3 is TGTGCCAGCAGCGAGACAGGGGCCCCCTACGAGCAGTACTTC.

The chain joins TRBV28 to TRBJ2-3, with D possibly TRBD1 on 5 matching bases. The V gene's germline CDR1 is MDHEN and CDR2 SYDVKM. The CDR3 is 18 amino acids. V was shortened by 5 bases and J by 2 bases, with 23 bases between the two germline ends. The CDR3 DNA follows: TGTGCCAGCAGTACGTTGGGTGGGGCGTCCGCGACCACAGATACGCAGTATTTT. Residues: CASSTLGGASATTDTQYF.

The chain uses TRBV3-1 (or the pseudogene TRBV3-2) and TRBJ1-2, with D possibly TRBD1 on 5 matching bases. Trimming stripped 2 bases from V and 8 bases from J, with 24 bases between. The CDR3 loop spans 17 amino acids. The germline V gene encodes CDR1 LGHDT and CDR2 YNNKEL (reference sequence). CDR3 loop: CASSQNPGRGNQVGYTF. CDR3 sequence (DNA): TGTGCCAGCAGCCAAAATCCAGGGAGGGGAAATCAGGTGGGCTACACCTTC.

The chain joins TRBV19 to TRBJ1-5; 7 positions match TRBD1. After removal of 3 bases from V and 3 bases from J, the junction contained 8 bases not matched to a gene. The germline CDR1 and CDR2 sequences are LNHDA and SQIVND (reference sequence). This CDR3 is 16 amino acids long. As DNA, the CDR3 is TGTGCCAGTAGTATGCAACCTGGGACAGACAATCAGCCCCAGCATTTT. Translating gives CASSMQPGTDNQPQHF.

This clone was recorded once. This chain connects TRBV6-5 to TRBJ1-1; D perhaps matches TRBD1 (6 bases). CDR3 length: 15 residues. Germline V gene lookup returns CDR1 MNHEY and CDR2 SVGAGI. The ends were cut back, 7 bases at V and 0 bases at J, with 15 bases in the middle. CDR3 DNA: TGTGCCAGCAAATATGGACAGCTTATGAACACTGAAGCTTTCTTT. Its protein is CASKYGQLMNTEAFF.

This clone occurred once. The chain has TRBV3-1 (or the pseudogene TRBV3-2) and TRBJ1-1, with D possibly matching TRBD1 (5 bases). This CDR3 spans 12 amino acids. Germline values: CDR1 LGHDT, CDR2 YNNKEL (reference sequence). V was shortened by 1 base and J by 8 bases, with 8 bases between the two germline ends. DNA for the CDR3: TGTGCCAGCAGCCAAGCGGGGGGAGAAGCTTTCTTT. Protein sequence: CASSQAGGEAFF.

This chain joins TRBV5-6 and TRBJ2-3, with D maybe TRBD2 (5 bases). Germline CDR1 SGHDT, CDR2 YYEEEE. Trimming pared 5 bases from V and 4 bases from J, leaving 17 bases between. CDR3 size: 15 residues. The CDR3 DNA reads TGTGCCAGCAGTCCAACTCTAGCCCCCCCAGATACGCAGTATTTT. Protein product: CASSPTLAPPDTQYF.

This chain uses TRBV28 with TRBJ1-1; no definite D call. This CDR3 spans 13 amino acids. Trimming pared 6 bases from V and 1 base from J, leaving 9 bases between. CDR1 MDHEN and CDR2 SYDVKM come from the germline V gene. The CDR3 nucleotides read TGTGCCAGCAGACTCAACCAGAACACTGAAGCTTTCTTT. This codes for CASRLNQNTEAFF.